The 18 T cell receptor beta chains presented below share a single source sample, sequenced in a study of T cells in localized non-small cell lung cancer. Sequenced by immunoSEQ multiplex PCR; TCRdb stores in-frame clones only, minus some. The sample holds 53,000 or so clones; around four fifths are singletons and the top ten take about a sixth. This specimen was peripheral blood mononuclear cells, taken before any cancer treatment. The receptor source for this set is a man aged 40 to 75 with stage III lung adenocarcinoma.

This clone has a single count. The chain has TRBV5-8 and TRBJ2-3; D is unclear. This CDR3 spans 16 amino acids. Trimming removed 0 bases at V and 2 bases at J, with 13 bases between. CDR1 is SGHTS and CDR2 is YDEGEE in the germline V gene. DNA of the CDR3: TGTGCCAGCAGCTTGGGGGTTGGCAGCTCCACAGATACGCAGTATTTT. Translated, it gives CASSLGVGSSTDTQYF.

V usage is TRBV5-6 and J usage is TRBJ2-1; D may correspond to TRBD1 or TRBD2 (6 bases each). The CDR3 runs to 13 residues. Germline V gene lookup returns CDR1 SGHDT and CDR2 YYEEEE. Between the trimmed V and J ends, which lost 0 bases and 13 bases, there was a span of 14 bases. CDR3 coding DNA: TGTGCCAGCAGCTTGGTTTCGGGGGCACTTCAGTTCTTC. Translation: CASSLVSGALQFF.

The chain couples TRBV2 to TRBJ2-1; maybe TRBD1 (5 bases). Trimming removed 6 bases at V and 10 bases at J, with 13 bases between. This CDR3 region has 12 residues. Germline V gene sequence: CDR1 SNHLY, CDR2 FYNNEI. The CDR3 nucleotides read TGTGCCAGCAGCCGAGACAGTGACGAGCAGTTCTTC. As protein: CASSRDSDEQFF.

The rearrangement uses TRBV11-2 and TRBJ2-1; D call uncertain. Looked up from germline, CDR1 is SGHAT and CDR2 is FQNNGV. CDR3 length: 15 amino acids. The V gene lost 5 bases and the J gene lost 4 bases, with 15 bases spanning the gap. This chain's CDR3 is CASSPGIDRYNEQFF. The CDR3 region has the DNA TGTGCCAGCAGCCCTGGGATTGATCGATACAATGAGCAGTTCTTC.

The chain has TRBV6-1 and TRBJ1-1; D not certain. The CDR3 is made up of 13 amino acids. Germline CDR1 reads MNHNS; CDR2 reads SASEGT. Trimming left V 6 bases short and J 1 base short, with 9 bases between. CDR3 sequence: CASRWTENTEAFF. The CDR3 DNA sequence: TGTGCCAGCAGGTGGACGGAGAACACTGAAGCTTTCTTT.

The gene calls are TRBV7-7 and TRBJ2-1; tentatively, D is TRBD1 (5 bases). Trimming removed 5 bases from V and 4 bases from J, with 15 bases in between. The CDR3 totals 15 residues. Germline V CDR1 and CDR2: SSHAT, FNYEAQ (reference sequence). The CDR3 sequence: CASSPRASVYNEQFF. CDR3 nucleotide sequence: TGTGCCAGCAGCCCCAGGGCCTCGGTTTACAATGAGCAGTTCTTC. The full variable domain, with the rest looked up from reference TRBV7-7 and TRBJ2-1, is GAGVSQSPRYKVTKRGQDVTLRCDPISSHATLYWYQQALGQGPEFLTYFNYEAQPDKSGLPSDRFSAERPEGSISTLTIQRTEQRDSAMYRCASSPRASVYNEQFFGPGTRLTVL.

The chain combines TRBV27 with TRBJ1-4; 9 bases are shared with TRBD1. The CDR3 covers 15 residues. Germline values: CDR1 MNHEY, CDR2 SMNVEV (reference sequence). The V segment lost 6 bases and the J segment 8 bases; nucleotides outside the gene matches: 10. The CDR3 here is CASSSPTGGIEKLFF. DNA for the CDR3: TGTGCCAGCAGCTCCCCGACAGGGGGTATCGAAAAACTGTTTTTT. Drawing the rest from reference TRBV27 and TRBJ1-4, the complete variable domain is EAQVTQNPRYLITVTGKKLTVTCSQNMNHEYMSWYRQDPGLGLRQIYYSMNVEVTDKGDVPEGYKVSRKEKRNFPLILESPSPNQTSLYFCASSSPTGGIEKLFFGSGTQLSVL.

The CDR3 DNA reads TGTGCCAGCTCGACAGGGGCGGATCAGCCCCAGCATTTT. Protein sequence: CASSTGADQPQHF. The chain employs TRBV6-5 and TRBJ1-5; TRBD1 aligns across 8 bases. Germline values: CDR1 MNHEY, CDR2 SVGAGI. CDR3 length: 13 amino acids. J gave up 5 bases and V 8 bases, and 5 bases lay outside the gene matches.

The sample holds one count of this clone. The V gene is TRBV6-5, the J gene TRBJ2-3; D assignment may be TRBD1 or TRBD2 (5 bases each). The germline V and J ends were trimmed by 6 bases and 1 base, with 11 bases remaining between them. CDR1 and CDR2 (germline): MNHEY, SVGAGI. CDR3 length: 14 residues. The CDR3 loop reads CASSLGDGTDTQYF. CDR3 bases: TGTGCCAGCAGCCTAGGGGACGGCACAGATACGCAGTATTTT.

This chain links TRBV30 with TRBJ2-7, with D perhaps matching TRBD1 (6 bases). This CDR3 spans 13 amino acids. Germline V gene lookup returns CDR1 GTSNPN and CDR2 SVGIG (reference sequence). Trimming pared 4 bases from V and 0 bases from J, leaving 10 bases between. CDR3: CAWMTGNSYEQYF. CDR3 sequence (DNA): TGTGCCTGGATGACAGGTAACTCCTACGAGCAGTACTTC.

V and J are TRBV9 and TRBJ1-1; TRBD1 might be the D (5 bases). Germline lookup yields CDR1 SGDLS and CDR2 YYNGEE. The CDR3 is made up of 14 amino acids. V lost 3 bases to trimming and J lost 1 base, with 10 bases between them. The CDR3 coding sequence is TGTGCCAGCAGCGCAACTCAGGGGAACACTGAAGCTTTCTTT. Translated: CASSATQGNTEAFF.

The CDR3 reads CASSRPGQVYGYTF. The CDR3 nucleotides read TGCGCCAGCAGCCGGCCGGGACAGGTTTACGGCTACACCTTC. This chain links TRBV4-3 with TRBJ1-2; 8 bases are shared with TRBD1. The CDR3 consists of 14 residues. After removal of 4 bases from V and 8 bases from J, the junction contained 9 bases not matched to a gene. The germline V gene has CDR1 LGHNA and CDR2 YSLEER.

The J gene is TRBJ1-5, the V gene TRBV18, with 9 positions matching TRBD1. The V and J ends lost 3 bases and 6 bases, in that order; junction bases with no gene match: 6. This CDR3 has 15 residues. Germline V lookup: CDR1 KGHSH, CDR2 LQKENI. In nucleotides, the CDR3 is TGTGCCAGCTCACCGGGACAGGGCGGGGGTCAGCCCCAGCATTTT. Amino acids: CASSPGQGGGQPQHF.

The chain links TRBV30 to TRBJ2-3; D call uncertain. Germline assignment: CDR1 GTSNPN and CDR2 SVGIG (reference sequence). V lost 4 bases to trimming and J lost 2 bases, with 7 bases between them. This CDR3 is 12 amino acids long. In DNA form, the CDR3 reads TGTGCCTGGACGCGGATCACAGATACGCAGTATTTT. Residues: CAWTRITDTQYF. Full variable domain (missing parts from reference TRBV30 and TRBJ2-3): SQTIHQWPATLVQPVGSPLSLECTVEGTSNPNLYWYRQAAGRGLQLLFYSVGIGQISSEVPQNLSASRPQDRQFILSSKKLLLSDSGFYLCAWTRITDTQYFGPGTRLTVL.

This chain uses TRBV6-6 with TRBJ2-7; 9 bases are a match to TRBD1. V shed 7 bases and J 1 base; nucleotides not matched to a gene: 8. The CDR3 covers 15 residues. CDR1 is MNHNY and CDR2 is SVGAGI in the germline V gene (reference sequence). The CDR3 region has the DNA TGTGCCAGCAACGGGACAGGGAGACTTTCCTACGAGCAGTACTTC. Its protein is CASNGTGRLSYEQYF.

V gene TRBV7-9 combines with J gene TRBJ2-1; 8 positions agree with TRBD1. The CDR3 loop spans 17 amino acids. The germline CDR1 and CDR2 sequences are SEHNR and FQNEAQ (reference sequence). V was pared by 2 bases and J by 7 bases, with 13 bases of the junction left unmatched. The DNA of the CDR3 is TGTGCCAGCAGCTTAACCCCACCCGGGACAGGCCTGAATGAGCAGTTCTTC. Amino acids: CASSLTPPGTGLNEQFF.

V is TRBV5-6 and J is TRBJ2-1; D tentatively reads TRBD1 or TRBD2 (5 bases each). Trimming cost V 4 bases and J 7 bases, with 15 bases left between them. From germline, CDR1 is SGHDT and CDR2 YYEEEE. The CDR3 contains 14 residues. The CDR3 coding sequence is TGTGCCAGCAGCCTCGTGGGGCCGGGGAATGAGCAGTTCTTC. Translation: CASSLVGPGNEQFF. Full variable domain (outside the CDR3, taken from reference TRBV5-6 and TRBJ2-1): DAGVTQSPTHLIKTRGQQVTLRCSPKSGHDTVSWYQQALGQGPQFIFQYYEEEERQRGNFPDRFSGHQFPNYSSELNVNALLLGDSALYLCASSLVGPGNEQFFGPGTRLTVL.

The J gene is TRBJ1-1, the V gene TRBV6-5; D might be TRBD1 (6 bases). Germline V CDR1 and CDR2: MNHEY, SVGAGI. V lost 8 bases and J lost 1, with 11 bases in between. The CDR3 contains 13 residues. The CDR3 spells CASRWDTNTEAFF. Written as DNA, the CDR3 is TGTGCCAGCCGATGGGACACGAACACTGAAGCTTTCTTT.